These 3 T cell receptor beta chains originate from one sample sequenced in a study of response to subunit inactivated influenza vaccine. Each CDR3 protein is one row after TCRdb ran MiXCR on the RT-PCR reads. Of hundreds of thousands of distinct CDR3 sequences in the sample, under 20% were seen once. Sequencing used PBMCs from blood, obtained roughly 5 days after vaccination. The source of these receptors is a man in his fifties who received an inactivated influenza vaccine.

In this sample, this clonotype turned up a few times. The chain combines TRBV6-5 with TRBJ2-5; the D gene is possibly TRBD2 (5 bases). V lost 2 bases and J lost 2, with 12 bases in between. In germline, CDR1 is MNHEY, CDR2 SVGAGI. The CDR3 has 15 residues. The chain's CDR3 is CASSYIGVGQETQYF. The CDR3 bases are TGTGCCAGCAGTTACATCGGGGTGGGTCAAGAGACCCAGTACTTC.

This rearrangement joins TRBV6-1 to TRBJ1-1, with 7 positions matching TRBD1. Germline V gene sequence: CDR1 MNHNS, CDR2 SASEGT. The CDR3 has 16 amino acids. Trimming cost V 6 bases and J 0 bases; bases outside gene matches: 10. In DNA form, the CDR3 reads TGTGCCAGCAGATCGCGCATGGACAGGATGAACACTGAAGCTTTCTTT. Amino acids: CASRSRMDRMNTEAFF.

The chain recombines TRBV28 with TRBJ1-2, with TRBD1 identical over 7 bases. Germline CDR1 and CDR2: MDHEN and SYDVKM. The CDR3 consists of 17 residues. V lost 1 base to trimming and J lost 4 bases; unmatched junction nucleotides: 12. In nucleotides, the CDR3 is TGTGCCAGCAGTTTATCCCCCAGGGCCAAGGGGGCCTATGGCTACACCTTC. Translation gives CASSLSPRAKGAYGYTF.